A selection of T cell receptor beta chains follows, all from one sample in a study of persistence of HIV-infected CD4 T cells. These TCRs are of unknown antigen specificity. TCRdb's table, derived via immunoSEQ multiplex PCR, lists solely in-frame clones and lacks some. The table records about 25,000 clones, approximately 74% of them present only once. The specimen was CD4+ T cells sorted from PBMCs after roughly 19-hour stimulation, collected from a patient who received antiretroviral therapy. The source is an adult man with HIV who was CMV-seropositive. CDR3s include the opening cysteine and the closing phenylalanine or tryptophan. A D gene is named only where the DNA matches it firmly. Size is omitted from some rows. Given values are once, few, many or a class for expanded clones.

J gene | clone size | D gene | V gene | CDR3 DNA | CDR3 protein
TRBJ1-4 | NA | NA | TRBV28 | TGTGCCAGCAGGAGACAGATAACTAATGAAAAACTGTTTTTT | CASRRQITNEKLFF
TRBJ1-1 | NA | NA | TRBV6-1 | TGTGCCAGCAGTGAAAAGCGGACTGAAGCTTTCTTT | CASSEKRTEAFF
TRBJ2-1 | once | NA | TRBV5-1 | TGCGCCAGCAGCCGTCCGGGGACGTGTGTCTTC | CASSRPGTCVF
TRBJ2-2 | NA | TRBD2 | TRBV14 | TGTGCCAGCAGCCATAGGGAGACGGCGGGGGGCACCGGGGAGCTGTTTTTT | CASSHRETAGGTGELFF
TRBJ1-6 | NA | TRBD1 | TRBV18 | TGTGCCAGCTCACCCGGGACAGGGGGGTGGTTATCACCCCTCCACTTT | CASSPGTGGWLSPLHF
TRBJ2-7 | NA | TRBD1 | TRBV5-1 | TGCGCCAGCAGCCTCCGGACAGGGGGCCACGAGCAGTACTTC | CASSLRTGGHEQYF
TRBJ1-5 | few | NA | TRBV2 | TGTGCCAGCAGTGAACAGGGACCCCATCAGCCCCAGCATTTT | CASSEQGPHQPQHF
TRBJ1-4 | NA | NA | TRBV3-1/TRBV3-2 | TGTGCCAGCAGCCTAAAAGGCGGGGCAGGAAAACTGTTTTTT | CASSLKGGAGKLFF
TRBJ2-1 | few | TRBD1 | TRBV7-9 | TGTGCCAGCAGCCCCGGGACAGGGAGGGATGAGCAGTTCTTC | CASSPGTGRDEQFF
TRBJ2-7 | few | TRBD1 | TRBV28 | TGTGCCAGCAGTCAAACAGGGGCCTCCTACGAGCAGTACTTC | CASSQTGASYEQYF
TRBJ1-2 | NA | TRBD1 | TRBV2 | TGTGCCACCCACACAACAGGGGGTATCTATGGCTACACCTTC | CATHTTGGIYGYTF
TRBJ1-2 | NA | NA | TRBV7-9 | TGTGCCAGCAGCTTACTGGAGACTAACTATGGCTACACCTTC | CASSLLETNYGYTF
TRBJ1-2 | few | NA | TRBV3-1/TRBV3-2 | TGTGCCAGCAGCCAAGATGCCGGACCTTATGGCTACACCTTC | CASSQDAGPYGYTF
TRBJ1-1 | NA | NA | TRBV2 | TGTGCCAGCAGTCCATTAACAGCGAACACTGAAGCTTTCTTT | CASSPLTANTEAFF
TRBJ2-3 | NA | NA | TRBV6-1 | TGTGCCAGCAGTGAATTGGGCGGGAGCACAGATACGCAGTATTTT | CASSELGGSTDTQYF
TRBJ2-4 | NA | TRBD2 | TRBV7-9 | TGTGCCAGCAGCCCCGGCCTAGCGGGGGGGCCCAAAAACATTCAGTACTTC | CASSPGLAGGPKNIQYF
TRBJ1-2 | few | TRBD1 | TRBV9 | TGTGCCAGCAGCGCCCACACAGGGGACGGCTACACCTTC | CASSAHTGDGYTF
TRBJ2-6 | few | NA | TRBV18 | TGTGCCAGCTCACCGGGAGCTTACTCTGGGGCCAACGTCCTGACTTTC | CASSPGAYSGANVLTF
TRBJ2-1 | few | NA | TRBV3-1/TRBV3-2 | TGTGCCAGCAGCCAACAAATAGGTGAGCAGTTCTTC | CASSQQIGEQFF
TRBJ2-7 | NA | NA | TRBV29-1 | TGCAGCGTTGACGGGACAACTTACTACGAGCAGTACTTC | CSVDGTTYYEQYF
TRBJ2-3 | NA | NA | TRBV5-1 | TGCGCCAGCAGCTTTGGGACGGGGAGCACAGATACGCAGTATTTT | CASSFGTGSTDTQYF
TRBJ1-2 | once | TRBD1 | TRBV10-3 | TGTGCCATCAGATCACAGGGGGCTAACGGTGGCTACACCTTC | CAIRSQGANGGYTF
TRBJ2-6 | NA | NA | TRBV19 | TGTGCCAGTAGTATAGGTCACTCTGGGGCCAACGTCCTGACTTTC | CASSIGHSGANVLTF
TRBJ2-6 | few | TRBD2 | TRBV5-4 | TGTGCCACCTCACGACTAGCGGGGGCCCGCGGGGCTGGGGCCAACGTCCTGACTTTC | CATSRLAGARGAGANVLTF
TRBJ1-1 | few | NA | TRBV27 | TGTGCCAGCAGTGCATCAAGGAACACTGAAGCTTTCTTT | CASSASRNTEAFF
TRBJ1-2 | once | NA | TRBV5-1 | TGCGCCAGCAGCACGGGACAAAACTCTGATGGCTACACCTTC | CASSTGQNSDGYTF
TRBJ2-5 | NA | NA | TRBV28 | TGTGCCAGCATGGCCTTGGGAAAAAGTAACCAAGAGACCCAGTACTTC | CASMALGKSNQETQYF
TRBJ2-1 | NA | NA | TRBV12-2 | TGTGCAAGTCGCTTAGTAGATCTAGCGGGGGGCAGACTCTACAATGAGCAGTTCTTC | CASRLVDLAGGRLYNEQFF
TRBJ1-2 | NA | NA | TRBV18 | TGTGCCAGCTCACCACCTGTTGGGGTTGAGAGCTATGGCTACACCTTC | CASSPPVGVESYGYTF
TRBJ2-4 | NA | TRBD2 | TRBV6-5 | TGTGCCAGCAGCACTGCGGGGGGTGGCAAAAACATTCAGTACTTC | CASSTAGGGKNIQYF
TRBJ2-1 | once | NA | TRBV9 | TGTGCCAGCAGCGCCGGTAGCGCCACCTACAATGAGCAGTTCTTC | CASSAGSATYNEQFF
TRBJ1-5 | NA | NA | TRBV7-2 | TGTGCCAGCAGCTTAGGAGGTACGCGGTCGGGCAATCAGCCCCAGCATTTT | CASSLGGTRSGNQPQHF
TRBJ1-6 | NA | TRBD1 | TRBV6-6 | TGTGCCAGCAGTACCGGGACAGTTTCCTATAATTCACCCCTCCACTTT | CASSTGTVSYNSPLHF
TRBJ2-7 | NA | NA | TRBV3-1/TRBV3-2 | TGTGCCAGCAGCCGCAATAACGAGCAGTACTTC | CASSRNNEQYF
TRBJ1-5 | NA | NA | TRBV6-6 | TGTGCCAGCAGTTACGGACCTACCGATAATCAGCCCCAGCATTTT | CASSYGPTDNQPQHF
TRBJ2-2 | NA | NA | TRBV2 | TGTGCCAGCAGGGTACAGGGAAGCACCGGGGAGCTGTTTTTT | CASRVQGSTGELFF
TRBJ1-1 | NA | TRBD1 | TRBV7-2 | TGTGCCAGCAGCACCGGACAGGGGGCGCAGGGCACTGAAGCTTTCTTT | CASSTGQGAQGTEAFF
TRBJ1-1 | NA | NA | TRBV2 | TGTGCCAGCAGTGAAAGCAGGGGTTCTGAAGCTTTCTTT | CASSESRGSEAFF
TRBJ2-5 | NA | NA | TRBV7-8 | TGTGCCAGCAGCTTAGCAGGGCTTGGGCAAGAGACCCAGTACTTC | CASSLAGLGQETQYF
TRBJ1-3 | NA | TRBD1 | TRBV18 | TGTGCCAGCTCACCTATAGGGACAGGGGCAACTTCTGGAAACACCATATATTTT | CASSPIGTGATSGNTIYF
TRBJ2-2 | NA | NA | TRBV28 | TGTGCCAGCATTCCCCCCCCGAACACCGGGGAGCTGTTTTTT | CASIPPPNTGELFF
TRBJ2-3 | few | NA | TRBV12-3/TRBV12-4 | TGTGCCAGCACCAGAAGCACAGATACGCAGTATTTT | CASTRSTDTQYF
TRBJ1-5 | NA | NA | TRBV5-1 | TGCGCCAGCAGCTTGGGCGGGGGGGAAGGCAATCAGCCCCAGCATTTT | CASSLGGGEGNQPQHF
TRBJ1-1 | NA | TRBD1 | TRBV10-1 | TGCGCCAGCAGTGACGGGACAGGGGATTCTGGCACTGAAGCTTTCTTT | CASSDGTGDSGTEAFF
TRBJ1-5 | NA | TRBD1 | TRBV2 | TGTGCCAGCAGTGTTGAGGGGGCGATGCCCCAGCATTTT | CASSVEGAMPQHF